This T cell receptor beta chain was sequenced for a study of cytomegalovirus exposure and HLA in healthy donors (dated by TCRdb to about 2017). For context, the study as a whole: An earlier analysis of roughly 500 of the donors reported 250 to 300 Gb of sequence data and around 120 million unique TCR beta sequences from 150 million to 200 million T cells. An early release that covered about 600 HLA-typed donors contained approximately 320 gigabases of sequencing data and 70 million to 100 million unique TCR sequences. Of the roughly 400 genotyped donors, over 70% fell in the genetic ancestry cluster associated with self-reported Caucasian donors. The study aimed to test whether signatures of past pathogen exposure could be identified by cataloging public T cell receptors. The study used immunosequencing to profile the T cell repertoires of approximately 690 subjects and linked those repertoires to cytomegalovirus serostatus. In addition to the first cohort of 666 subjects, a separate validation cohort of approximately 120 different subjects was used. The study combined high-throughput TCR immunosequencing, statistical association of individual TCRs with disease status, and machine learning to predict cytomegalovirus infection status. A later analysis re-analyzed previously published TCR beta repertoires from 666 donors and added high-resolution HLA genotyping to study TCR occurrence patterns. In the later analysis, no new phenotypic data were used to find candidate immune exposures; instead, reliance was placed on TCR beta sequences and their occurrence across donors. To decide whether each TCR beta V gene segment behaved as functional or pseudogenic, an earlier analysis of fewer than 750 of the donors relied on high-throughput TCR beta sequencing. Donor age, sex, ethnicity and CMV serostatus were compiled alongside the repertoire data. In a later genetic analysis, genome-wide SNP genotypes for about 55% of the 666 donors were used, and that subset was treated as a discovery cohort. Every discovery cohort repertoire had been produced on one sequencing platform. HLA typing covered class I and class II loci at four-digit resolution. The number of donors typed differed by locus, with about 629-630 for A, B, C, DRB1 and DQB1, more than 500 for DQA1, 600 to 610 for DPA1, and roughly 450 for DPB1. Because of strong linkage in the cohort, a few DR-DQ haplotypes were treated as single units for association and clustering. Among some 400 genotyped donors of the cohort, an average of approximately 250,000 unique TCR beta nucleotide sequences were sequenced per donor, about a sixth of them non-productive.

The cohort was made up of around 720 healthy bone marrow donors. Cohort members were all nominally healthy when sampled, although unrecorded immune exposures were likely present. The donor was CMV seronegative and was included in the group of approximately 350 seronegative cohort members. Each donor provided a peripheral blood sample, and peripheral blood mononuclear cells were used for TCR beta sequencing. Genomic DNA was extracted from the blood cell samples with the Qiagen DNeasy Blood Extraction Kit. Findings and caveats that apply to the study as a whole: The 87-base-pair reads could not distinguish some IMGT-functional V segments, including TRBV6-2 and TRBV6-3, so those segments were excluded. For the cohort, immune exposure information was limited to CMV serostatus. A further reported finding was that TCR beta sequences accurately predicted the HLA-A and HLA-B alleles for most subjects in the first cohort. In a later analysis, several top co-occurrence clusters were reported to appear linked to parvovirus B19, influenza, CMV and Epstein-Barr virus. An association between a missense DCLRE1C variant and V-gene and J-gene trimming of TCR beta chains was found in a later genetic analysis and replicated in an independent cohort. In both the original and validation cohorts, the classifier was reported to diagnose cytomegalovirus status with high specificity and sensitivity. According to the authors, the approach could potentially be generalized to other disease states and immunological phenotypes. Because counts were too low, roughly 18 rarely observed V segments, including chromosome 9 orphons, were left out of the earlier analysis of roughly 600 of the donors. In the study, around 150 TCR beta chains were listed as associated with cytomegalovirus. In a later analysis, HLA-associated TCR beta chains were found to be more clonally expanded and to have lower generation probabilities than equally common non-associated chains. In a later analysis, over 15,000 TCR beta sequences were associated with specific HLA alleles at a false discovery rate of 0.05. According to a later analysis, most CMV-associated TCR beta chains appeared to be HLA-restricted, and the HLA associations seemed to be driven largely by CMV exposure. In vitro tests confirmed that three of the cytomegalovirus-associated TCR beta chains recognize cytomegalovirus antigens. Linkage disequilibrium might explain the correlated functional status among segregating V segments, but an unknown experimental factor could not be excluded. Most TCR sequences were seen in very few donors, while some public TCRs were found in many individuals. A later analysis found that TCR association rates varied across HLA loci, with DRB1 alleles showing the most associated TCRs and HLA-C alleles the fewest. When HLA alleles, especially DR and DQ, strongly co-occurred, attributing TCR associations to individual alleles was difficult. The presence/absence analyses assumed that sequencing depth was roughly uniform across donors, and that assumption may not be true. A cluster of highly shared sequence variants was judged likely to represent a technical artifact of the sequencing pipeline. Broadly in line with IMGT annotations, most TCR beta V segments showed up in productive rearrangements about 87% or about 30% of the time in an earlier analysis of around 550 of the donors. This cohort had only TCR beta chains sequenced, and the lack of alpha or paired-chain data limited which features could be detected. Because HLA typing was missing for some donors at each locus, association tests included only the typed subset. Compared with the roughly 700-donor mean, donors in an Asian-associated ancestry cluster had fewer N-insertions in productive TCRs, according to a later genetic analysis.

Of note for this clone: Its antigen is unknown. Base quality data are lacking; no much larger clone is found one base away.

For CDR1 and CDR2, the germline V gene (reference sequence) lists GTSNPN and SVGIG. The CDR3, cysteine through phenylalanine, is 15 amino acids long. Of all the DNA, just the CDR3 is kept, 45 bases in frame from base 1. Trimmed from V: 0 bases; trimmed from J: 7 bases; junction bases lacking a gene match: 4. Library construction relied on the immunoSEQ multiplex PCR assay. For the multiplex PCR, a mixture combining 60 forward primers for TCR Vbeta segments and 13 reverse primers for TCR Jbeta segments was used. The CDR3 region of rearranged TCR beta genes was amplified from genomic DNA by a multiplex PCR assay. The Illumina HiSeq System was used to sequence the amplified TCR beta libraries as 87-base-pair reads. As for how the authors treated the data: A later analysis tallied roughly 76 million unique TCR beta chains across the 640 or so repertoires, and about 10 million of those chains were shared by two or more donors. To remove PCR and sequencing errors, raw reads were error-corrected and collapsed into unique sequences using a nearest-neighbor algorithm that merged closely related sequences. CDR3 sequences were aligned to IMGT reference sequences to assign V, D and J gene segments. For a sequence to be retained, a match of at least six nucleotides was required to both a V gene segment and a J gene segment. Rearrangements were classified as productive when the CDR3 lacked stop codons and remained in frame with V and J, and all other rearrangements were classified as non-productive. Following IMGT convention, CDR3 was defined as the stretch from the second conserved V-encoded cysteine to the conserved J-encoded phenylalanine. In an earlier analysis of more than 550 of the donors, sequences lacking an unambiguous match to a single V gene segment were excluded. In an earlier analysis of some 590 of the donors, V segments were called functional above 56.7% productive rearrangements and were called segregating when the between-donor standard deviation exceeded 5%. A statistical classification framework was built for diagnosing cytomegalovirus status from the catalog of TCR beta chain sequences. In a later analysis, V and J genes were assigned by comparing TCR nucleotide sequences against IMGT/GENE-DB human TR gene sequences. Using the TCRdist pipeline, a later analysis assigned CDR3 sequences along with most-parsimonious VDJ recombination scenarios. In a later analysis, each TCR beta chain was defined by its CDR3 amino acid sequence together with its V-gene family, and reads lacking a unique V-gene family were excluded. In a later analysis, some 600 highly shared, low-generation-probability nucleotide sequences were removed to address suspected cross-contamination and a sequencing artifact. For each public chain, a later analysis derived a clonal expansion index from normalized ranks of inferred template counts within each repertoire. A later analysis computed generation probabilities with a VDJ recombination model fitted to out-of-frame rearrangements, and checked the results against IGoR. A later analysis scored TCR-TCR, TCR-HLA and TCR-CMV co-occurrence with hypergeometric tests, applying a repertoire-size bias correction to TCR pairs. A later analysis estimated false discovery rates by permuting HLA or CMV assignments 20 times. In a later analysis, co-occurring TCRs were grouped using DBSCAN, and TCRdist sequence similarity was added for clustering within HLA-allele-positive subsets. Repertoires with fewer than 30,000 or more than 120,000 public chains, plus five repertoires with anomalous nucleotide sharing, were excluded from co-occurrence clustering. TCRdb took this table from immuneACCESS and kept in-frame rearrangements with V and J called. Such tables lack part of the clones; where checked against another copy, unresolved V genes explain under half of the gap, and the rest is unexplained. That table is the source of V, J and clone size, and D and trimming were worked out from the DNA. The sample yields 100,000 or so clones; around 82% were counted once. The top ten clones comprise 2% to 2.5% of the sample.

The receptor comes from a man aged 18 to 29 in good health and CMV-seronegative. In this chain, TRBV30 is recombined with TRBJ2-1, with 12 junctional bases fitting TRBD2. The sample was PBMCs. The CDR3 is CAWSVKLAGGNEQFF. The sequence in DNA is TGTGCCTGGAGTGTAAAGCTAGCGGGGGGGAATGAGCAGTTCTTC.